The clone carrying this T cell receptor (beta chain) appeared a few times. As yet, its antigen is unknown. The data are from a study of identical twins. Study findings and constraints: With monozygotic twins, out-of-frame TCR alpha sharing exceeded what models estimated. Diverse VJ usage suggested most zero-insertion clonotypes were not invariant T cells. A lower insertion count was a feature of abundant cord blood beta clonotypes, with no such feature in memory repertoires.

TCRdb re-derived calls from the 5' RACE reads in MiXCR, one entry per CDR3 protein. This sample carries approximately 680,000 distinct CDR3 sequences, roughly 7.2% of them seen once, and the ten largest clones take around 1.6%. Germline V gene data show CDR1 as LNHDA and CDR2 as SQIVND (reference sequence). V lost 4 bases and J 1 base, leaving 4 bases between the germline ends. This CDR3 comprises 13 residues. This sample also appeared in a second study, on yellow fever vaccine responses in identical twins.

The chain carries TRBV19 and TRBJ2-2; D not certain. The sequenced sample consisted of PBMCs. This receptor was identified in a woman aged 18-35 years in good health. This chain's CDR3 is CASSTQNTGELFF. CDR3 nucleotides: TGTGCCAGTAGTACTCAGAACACCGGGGAGCTGTTTTTT.